Listed below are T cell receptor beta chains from one sample, sequenced in a study of cytomegalovirus exposure and HLA in healthy donors. Only in-frame clones appear in the TCRdb table, and some are missing; sequencing was by immunoSEQ multiplex PCR. The table has about 130,000 clones, approximately 84% seen once. Input material: PBMCs. These receptors originate from a boy between 2 and 10 years old in good health and CMV-seronegative. Both conserved end residues are part of each CDR3. A D gene is named only where the DNA matches it firmly. A row's size may be missing; if present it is once, few, many or a size class.

clone size | J gene | D gene | V gene | CDR3 protein | CDR3 DNA
NA | TRBJ2-7 | NA | TRBV10-3 | CAINAGESSYEQYF | TGTGCCATCAATGCAGGGGAGAGCTCCTACGAGCAGTACTTC
NA | TRBJ2-2 | NA | TRBV11-1 | CASSSYRSSGELFF | TGTGCCAGCAGCTCTTACCGGAGTTCCGGGGAGCTGTTTTTT
NA | TRBJ1-5 | NA | TRBV7-8 | CASSLGQGRIPNSNQPQHF | TGTGCCAGCAGCTTAGGGCAGGGCCGTATCCCGAATAGCAATCAGCCCCAGCATTTT
NA | TRBJ2-7 | TRBD1 | TRBV5-6 | CASSQPDRGGEQYF | TGTGCCAGCAGCCAACCCGACAGGGGAGGCGAGCAGTACTTC
NA | TRBJ1-1 | NA | TRBV6-5 | CASSEGAAFF | TGTGCCAGCAGTGAAGGAGCAGCTTTCTTT
NA | TRBJ2-1 | TRBD1 | TRBV2 | CASRSRDRGNEQFF | TGTGCCAGCAGAAGCCGGGACAGGGGTAATGAGCAGTTCTTC
NA | TRBJ1-1 | TRBD1 | TRBV5-6 | CASSFYRGGGTEAFF | TGTGCCAGCAGCTTCTACAGGGGTGGTGGCACTGAAGCTTTCTTT
NA | TRBJ2-7 | NA | TRBV29-1 | CSVEDQGRYEQYF | TGCAGCGTTGAAGATCAGGGTCGGTACGAGCAGTACTTC
NA | TRBJ1-1 | NA | TRBV6-5 | CASSGKTEAFF | TGTGCCAGCAGCGGTAAAACTGAAGCTTTCTTT
NA | TRBJ1-3 | NA | TRBV11-2 | CASSLARRIGNTIYF | TGTGCCAGCAGCTTAGCCCGTAGAATTGGAAACACCATATATTTT
NA | TRBJ1-6 | TRBD1 | TRBV5-1 | CATSTGVGNSPLHF | TGCGCCACCTCGACAGGGGTAGGGAATTCACCCCTCCACTTT
few | TRBJ1-5 | TRBD1 | TRBV6-6 | CASSTGANQPQHF | TGTGCCAGCAGCACAGGGGCAAATCAGCCCCAGCATTTT